One sample yielded the 32 T cell receptor beta chains listed below, sequenced in a study of shared clonotypes between healthy human individuals. Some clones are missing from TCRdb's copy, which holds only in-frame ones; the method was immunoSEQ multiplex PCR. The sample contains 700,000 to 950,000 clones, around 96% of which appear only once. The naive CD8 fraction comprised CD45RO-negative cells positively selected for CCR7 and excluded terminally differentiated effector memory CD45RA+ cells. The sequenced sample was naive CD8+ T cells sorted from blood. These receptors all stem from a young man in good health.

This chain links TRBV9 with TRBJ2-7; D is ambiguous. V shed 4 bases and J shed 1 base, with 9 bases lying between them. Per germline, CDR1 SGDLS and CDR2 YYNGEE. The CDR3 loop spans 13 amino acids. This CDR3 reads CASSISGSYEQYF. In DNA form, the CDR3 reads TGTGCCAGCAGCATATCTGGGTCCTACGAGCAGTACTTC.

The rearrangement links TRBV15 to TRBJ1-5; 10 nucleotides line up with TRBD1. The J segment lost 3 bases and the V segment lost 0 bases, leaving 14 bases of the junction unmatched. Germline V gene lookup returns CDR1 LNHNV and CDR2 YYDKDF (reference sequence). The CDR3 totals 20 residues. CDR3 coding DNA: TGTGCCACCAGCAGAGATTTCGAGGAGACGACAGGGGGCCACAATCAGCCCCAGCATTTT. This sequence encodes CATSRDFEETTGGHNQPQHF.

The chain joins TRBV6-1 to TRBJ2-1, with 10 bases identical to TRBD1. J lost 3 bases, V lost 2 bases, and 1 base had no gene match. Germline values: CDR1 MNHNS, CDR2 SASEGT. There are 15 residues in the CDR3. The CDR3, as DNA: TGTGCCAGCAGTGAAAGGACAGGGGGCTACAATGAGCAGTTCTTC. Translated, it gives CASSERTGGYNEQFF.

The chain has TRBV29-1 and TRBJ1-1; D gene ambiguous. The CDR3 contains 12 residues. The germline V and J ends were trimmed by 8 bases and 0 bases, with 10 bases remaining between them. Germline assignment: CDR1 SQVTM and CDR2 ANQGSEA. In nucleotides, the CDR3 is TGCAGCTCGAAGACGGTGAACACTGAAGCTTTCTTT. This encodes CSSKTVNTEAFF. The full variable domain, rest sourced from reference TRBV29-1 and TRBJ1-1, is SAVISQKPSRDICQRGTSLTIQCQVDSQVTMMFWYRQQPGQSLTLIATANQGSEATYESGFVIDKFPISRPNLTFSTLTVSNMSPEDSSIYLCSSKTVNTEAFFGQGTRLTVV.

The chain is built from TRBV10-3 and TRBJ2-7; 9 bases fit TRBD2. The CDR3 runs 15 residues. Unmatched junction bases numbered 10, after V lost 6 bases and J lost 4 bases. Looked up from germline, CDR1 is ENHRY and CDR2 is SYGVKD. The DNA for the CDR3 is TGTGCCATCAGCGACGGGCGGGAGGGACAATACGAGCAGTACTTC. Encoded protein: CAISDGREGQYEQYF.

V is TRBV5-1 and J is TRBJ2-2, with D tentatively TRBD2 (5 bases). Between the trimmed V and J ends, which lost 1 base and 6 bases, there was a span of 19 bases. Germline-derived CDR1 and CDR2 are SGHRS and YFSETQ. The CDR3 is made up of 17 amino acids. CDR3 sequence reads: CASSLMVFLEEAGELFF. For the CDR3, the DNA is TGCGCCAGCAGCTTGATGGTGTTTTTAGAGGAGGCCGGGGAGCTGTTTTTT.

The gene calls are TRBV19 and TRBJ2-5; TRBD1 might be the D (6 bases). V lost 5 bases to trimming and J lost 0 bases, with 16 bases between them. The CDR3 sequence is 16 residues long. Germline CDR1 reads LNHDA; CDR2 reads SQIVND (reference sequence). CDR3 DNA: TGTGCCAGTAGTGGATACCGGGACAAGTACCAAGAGACCCAGTACTTC. Translated: CASSGYRDKYQETQYF.

V gene TRBV7-2 combines with J gene TRBJ2-7; 8 bases align to TRBD1. This CDR3 comprises 14 residues. Unmatched junction bases numbered 8, after V lost 3 bases and J lost 7 bases. Germline V gene sequence: CDR1 SGHTA, CDR2 FQGNSA. CDR3 residues: CASSFPTGEMEQYF. The CDR3 nucleotides read TGTGCCAGCAGCTTCCCGACAGGGGAGATGGAGCAGTACTTC. The entire variable domain, with the rest obtained from reference TRBV7-2 and TRBJ2-7, is as follows: GAGVSQSPSNKVTEKGKDVELRCDPISGHTALYWYRQSLGQGLEFLIYFQGNSAPDKSGLPSDRFSAERTGGSVSTLTIQRTQQEDSAVYLCASSFPTGEMEQYFGPGTRLTVT.

This sequence joins TRBV13 and TRBJ2-1, with D uncertain. V lost 4 bases to trimming and J lost 4 bases, with 5 bases between them. The CDR3 extends over 12 amino acids. Germline lookup yields CDR1 PRHDT and CDR2 FYEKMQ (reference sequence). CDR3 bases: TGTGCCAGCAGCTGGCGGTACAATGAGCAGTTCTTC. It is translated as CASSWRYNEQFF.

The genes are TRBV10-1 and TRBJ2-3, with D perhaps matching TRBD1 or TRBD2 (5 bases each). Trimming cost V 5 bases and J 2 bases, with 14 bases left between them. The CDR3 extends over 15 amino acids. Germline V gene data show CDR1 as WNHNN and CDR2 as SYGVQD (reference sequence). The CDR3 region is CASSLSMGVTDTQYF. As DNA, the CDR3 is TGCGCCAGCAGTTTGTCCATGGGGGTCACAGATACGCAGTATTTT.

This chain links TRBV5-4 with TRBJ2-3; D unclear. Trimming pared 4 bases from V and 0 bases from J, leaving 12 bases between. The CDR3 is 15 residues long. Germline V lookup: CDR1 SGHNT, CDR2 YYREEE (reference sequence). For the CDR3, the DNA is TGTGCCAGCAGCCCCGACCCCTCTAGCACAGATACGCAGTATTTT. This sequence encodes CASSPDPSSTDTQYF. Combining the CDR3 with reference TRBV5-4 and TRBJ2-3 gives the whole variable domain ETGVTQSPTHLIKTRGQQVTLRCSSQSGHNTVSWYQQALGQGPQFIFQYYREEENGRGNFPPRFSGLQFPNYSSELNVNALELDDSALYLCASSPDPSSTDTQYFGPGTRLTVL.

The rearrangement links TRBV27 to TRBJ2-3; D is ambiguous. Germline lookup yields CDR1 MNHEY and CDR2 SMNVEV (reference sequence). V was pared by 5 bases and J by 5 bases, with 14 bases between. The CDR3 extends over 14 amino acids. The CDR3 spells CASSGIRPQDTQYF. CDR3 nucleotide sequence: TGTGCCAGCAGTGGAATAAGGCCCCAAGATACGCAGTATTTT.

The chain is built from TRBV5-1 and TRBJ2-2; TRBD2 aligns across 9 bases. CDR3 length: 17 residues. CDR1 is SGHRS, CDR2 YFSETQ, per germline. Unmatched junction bases numbered 16, after V lost 4 bases and J lost 9 bases. In DNA form, the CDR3 reads TGCGCCAGCAGCAGACTACCGGGACTAGCAGGAGACCGGGAGCTGTTTTTT. Translating it yields CASSRLPGLAGDRELFF.

This clone appeared once. The chain recombines TRBV14 with TRBJ1-2; no clear D. V lost 1 base, J lost 0 bases, and 15 bases lay in between. Germline V CDR1 and CDR2: SGHDN, FVKESK. The CDR3 covers 17 residues. The CDR3 protein is CASSQVNSAVANYGYTF. CDR3 DNA: TGTGCCAGCAGCCAAGTAAATTCTGCAGTTGCTAACTATGGCTACACCTTC.

The rearrangement links TRBV7-2 to TRBJ2-7, with 7 bases lining up with TRBD2. Germline-derived CDR1 and CDR2 are SGHTA and FQGNSA. After removal of 4 bases from V and 1 base from J, the junction contained 4 bases not matched to a gene. This CDR3 region has 14 residues. The CDR3 spells CASSWAGGSYEQYF. The CDR3 DNA is TGTGCCAGCAGCTGGGCCGGGGGGTCCTACGAGCAGTACTTC.

V and J are TRBV7-8 and TRBJ2-3, with 13 bases matching TRBD2. V trimming: 3 bases; J trimming: 4 bases; junction bases outside the gene matches: 1. This CDR3 contains 15 residues. Germline CDR1 SGHVS, CDR2 FQNEAQ. The CDR3 here is CASSFGTSGADTQYF. The CDR3 nucleotides are TGTGCCAGCAGCTTCGGGACTAGCGGGGCAGATACGCAGTATTTT.

This sequence joins TRBV10-1 and TRBJ2-7; D is perhaps TRBD1 or TRBD2 (5 bases each). The CDR3 has 13 amino acids. Between the trimmed V and J ends, which lost 6 bases and 6 bases, there was a span of 15 bases. Germline V gives CDR1 WNHNN, CDR2 SYGVQD (reference sequence). CDR3 residues: CASSGADGGEQYF. The CDR3 DNA reads TGCGCCAGCAGCGGGGCGGATGGGGGCGAGCAGTACTTC.

The V call is TRBV19, the J call TRBJ2-2; maybe TRBD2 (6 bases). The CDR3 is 16 amino acids. CDR1 and CDR2 (germline): LNHDA, SQIVND (reference sequence). V lost 4 bases and J 2 bases, leaving 14 bases between the germline ends. This chain's CDR3 is CASSSSSSVNTGELFF. In DNA, the CDR3 is TGTGCCAGTAGTAGTTCCTCTAGCGTCAACACCGGGGAGCTGTTTTTT.

In DNA form, the CDR3 reads TGTGCCAGCAGCCCCATAACCCGGGGAGTGCAGTTCTTC. Translated: CASSPITRGVQFF. The chain couples TRBV5-4 to TRBJ2-1; perhaps TRBD2 as D (5 bases). V dropped 4 bases and J dropped 12 bases, with 17 bases sitting between them. The CDR3 sequence is 13 residues long. Germline loops: CDR1 SGHNT, CDR2 YYREEE (reference sequence).

This sequence joins TRBV28 and TRBJ2-7; D call uncertain. Germline V CDR1 and CDR2: MDHEN, SYDVKM. The CDR3 covers 12 residues. V lost 4 bases to trimming and J lost 2 bases, with 6 bases between them. As DNA, the CDR3 is TGTGCCAGCAGTTGGGATACCTACGAGCAGTACTTC. Protein product: CASSWDTYEQYF.

V is TRBV11-2 and J is TRBJ2-5, with 11 bases identical to TRBD1. The CDR3 covers 16 residues. With V trimmed by 5 bases and J by 3 bases, 8 bases remained unmatched. Germline loops: CDR1 SGHAT, CDR2 FQNNGV. CDR3 coding DNA: TGTGCCAGCAGCCCTTGGACAGGGGGCACCGAAGAGACCCAGTACTTC. The encoded protein is CASSPWTGGTEETQYF.

The chain has TRBV14 and TRBJ1-2; unclear D gene. The CDR3 contains 16 residues. V lost 4 bases and J lost 1, with 16 bases in between. Germline values: CDR1 SGHDN, CDR2 FVKESK. The CDR3 reads CASSPSGVPINYGYTF. The CDR3 DNA sequence: TGTGCCAGCAGCCCTAGTGGGGTCCCAATTAACTATGGCTACACCTTC.

The CDR3 protein is CASSSPNREQYF. CDR3 in DNA: TGTGCCAGCAGTTCCCCAAACCGCGAGCAGTACTTC. The gene calls are TRBV27 and TRBJ2-7; no reliable D call. The ends were cut back, 4 bases at V and 6 bases at J, with 10 bases in the middle. This CDR3 contains 12 residues. The germline CDR1 and CDR2 sequences are MNHEY and SMNVEV (reference sequence).

The chain employs TRBV4-3 and TRBJ1-5; tentatively, D is TRBD1 (5 bases). The CDR3 loop spans 15 amino acids. The germline V gene has CDR1 LGHNA and CDR2 YSLEER. V lost 2 bases and J lost 3, with 11 bases in between. CDR3 in DNA: TGCGCCAGCAGCCAATCGGCAGGGTTCAATCAGCCCCAGCATTTT. As protein: CASSQSAGFNQPQHF.

The V and J genes are TRBV6-6 and TRBJ2-5, with D maybe TRBD1 (5 bases). Germline V gives CDR1 MNHNY, CDR2 SVGAGI (reference sequence). V shed 5 bases and J shed 1 base, with 17 bases lying between them. The CDR3 sequence is 16 residues long. CDR3 region: CASSPRVQVAQETQYF. Written as DNA, the CDR3 is TGTGCCAGCAGTCCCAGGGTCCAGGTGGCCCAAGAGACCCAGTACTTC.

The V gene is TRBV27, the J gene TRBJ2-7; D is undetermined. CDR1 and CDR2 (germline): MNHEY, SMNVEV (reference sequence). V was clipped by 4 bases and J by 10 bases, with 17 bases between them. This CDR3 has 13 amino acids. The CDR3 sequence is CASSSFLYVSQYF. The CDR3 DNA sequence: TGTGCCAGCAGTTCATTCCTATACGTATCTCAGTACTTC.

The chain has TRBV4-1 and TRBJ2-1; the D gene is possibly TRBD2 (5 bases). V gave up 1 base and J gave up 10 bases, with 8 bases separating them. CDR1 and CDR2 from the germline V gene are MGHRA and YSYEKL. The CDR3 length is 12 residues. DNA for the CDR3: TGCGCCAGCAGCCAAGTCCCGGGGGAGCAGTTCTTC. It encodes CASSQVPGEQFF.

The J gene is TRBJ2-6, the V gene TRBV4-3; D is ambiguous. V was cut by 5 bases and J by 0 bases, with 8 bases left in between. The CDR3 is made up of 15 amino acids. Germline V lookup: CDR1 LGHNA, CDR2 YSLEER. This CDR3 is CASSASLSGANVLTF. CDR3 nucleotides: TGCGCCAGCAGCGCAAGCCTCTCTGGGGCCAACGTCCTGACTTTC.

The chain carries TRBV7-2 and TRBJ1-4; D is perhaps TRBD1 (5 bases). The V end was cut by 5 bases, the J end by 10 bases, with 11 bases between. CDR1 is SGHTA, CDR2 FQGNSA, per germline. CDR3 length equals 12 residues. The CDR3 is CASSRTIGKLFF. CDR3 nucleotides: TGTGCCAGCAGCCGGACAATTGGAAAACTGTTTTTT. The variable domain in full, completed from reference TRBV7-2 and TRBJ1-4, reads GAGVSQSPSNKVTEKGKDVELRCDPISGHTALYWYRQSLGQGLEFLIYFQGNSAPDKSGLPSDRFSAERTGGSVSTLTIQRTQQEDSAVYLCASSRTIGKLFFGSGTQLSVL.

The V gene is TRBV4-3, the J gene TRBJ1-1, with D unresolved. The CDR3 is made up of 14 amino acids. V lost 4 bases, J lost 5 bases, and 14 bases lay in between. Germline CDR1 LGHNA, CDR2 YSLEER. The CDR3 sequence: CASSPLPLGTEAFF. For the CDR3, the DNA is TGCGCCAGCAGCCCCCTCCCCCTTGGGACTGAAGCTTTCTTT.

V is TRBV14 and J is TRBJ2-1; TRBD2 matches 10 bases. CDR1 is SGHDN and CDR2 is FVKESK in the germline V gene. This CDR3 has 16 residues. Trimming at V came to 3 bases and at J to 4 bases, leaving 6 bases not matched to a gene. As DNA, the CDR3 is TGTGCCAGCAGCCACCCGAGACTAGCGGGTTACAATGAGCAGTTCTTC. As protein: CASSHPRLAGYNEQFF.

The V gene is TRBV2, the J gene TRBJ1-2, with D possibly TRBD1 on 5 matching bases. Trimming pared 3 bases from V and 1 base from J, leaving 15 bases between. There are 16 residues in the CDR3. Germline loops: CDR1 SNHLY, CDR2 FYNNEI. In DNA, the CDR3 is TGTGCCAGCAGTGAGCCGCAATTTGGGGGTAACTATGGCTACACCTTC. This translates into CASSEPQFGGNYGYTF.